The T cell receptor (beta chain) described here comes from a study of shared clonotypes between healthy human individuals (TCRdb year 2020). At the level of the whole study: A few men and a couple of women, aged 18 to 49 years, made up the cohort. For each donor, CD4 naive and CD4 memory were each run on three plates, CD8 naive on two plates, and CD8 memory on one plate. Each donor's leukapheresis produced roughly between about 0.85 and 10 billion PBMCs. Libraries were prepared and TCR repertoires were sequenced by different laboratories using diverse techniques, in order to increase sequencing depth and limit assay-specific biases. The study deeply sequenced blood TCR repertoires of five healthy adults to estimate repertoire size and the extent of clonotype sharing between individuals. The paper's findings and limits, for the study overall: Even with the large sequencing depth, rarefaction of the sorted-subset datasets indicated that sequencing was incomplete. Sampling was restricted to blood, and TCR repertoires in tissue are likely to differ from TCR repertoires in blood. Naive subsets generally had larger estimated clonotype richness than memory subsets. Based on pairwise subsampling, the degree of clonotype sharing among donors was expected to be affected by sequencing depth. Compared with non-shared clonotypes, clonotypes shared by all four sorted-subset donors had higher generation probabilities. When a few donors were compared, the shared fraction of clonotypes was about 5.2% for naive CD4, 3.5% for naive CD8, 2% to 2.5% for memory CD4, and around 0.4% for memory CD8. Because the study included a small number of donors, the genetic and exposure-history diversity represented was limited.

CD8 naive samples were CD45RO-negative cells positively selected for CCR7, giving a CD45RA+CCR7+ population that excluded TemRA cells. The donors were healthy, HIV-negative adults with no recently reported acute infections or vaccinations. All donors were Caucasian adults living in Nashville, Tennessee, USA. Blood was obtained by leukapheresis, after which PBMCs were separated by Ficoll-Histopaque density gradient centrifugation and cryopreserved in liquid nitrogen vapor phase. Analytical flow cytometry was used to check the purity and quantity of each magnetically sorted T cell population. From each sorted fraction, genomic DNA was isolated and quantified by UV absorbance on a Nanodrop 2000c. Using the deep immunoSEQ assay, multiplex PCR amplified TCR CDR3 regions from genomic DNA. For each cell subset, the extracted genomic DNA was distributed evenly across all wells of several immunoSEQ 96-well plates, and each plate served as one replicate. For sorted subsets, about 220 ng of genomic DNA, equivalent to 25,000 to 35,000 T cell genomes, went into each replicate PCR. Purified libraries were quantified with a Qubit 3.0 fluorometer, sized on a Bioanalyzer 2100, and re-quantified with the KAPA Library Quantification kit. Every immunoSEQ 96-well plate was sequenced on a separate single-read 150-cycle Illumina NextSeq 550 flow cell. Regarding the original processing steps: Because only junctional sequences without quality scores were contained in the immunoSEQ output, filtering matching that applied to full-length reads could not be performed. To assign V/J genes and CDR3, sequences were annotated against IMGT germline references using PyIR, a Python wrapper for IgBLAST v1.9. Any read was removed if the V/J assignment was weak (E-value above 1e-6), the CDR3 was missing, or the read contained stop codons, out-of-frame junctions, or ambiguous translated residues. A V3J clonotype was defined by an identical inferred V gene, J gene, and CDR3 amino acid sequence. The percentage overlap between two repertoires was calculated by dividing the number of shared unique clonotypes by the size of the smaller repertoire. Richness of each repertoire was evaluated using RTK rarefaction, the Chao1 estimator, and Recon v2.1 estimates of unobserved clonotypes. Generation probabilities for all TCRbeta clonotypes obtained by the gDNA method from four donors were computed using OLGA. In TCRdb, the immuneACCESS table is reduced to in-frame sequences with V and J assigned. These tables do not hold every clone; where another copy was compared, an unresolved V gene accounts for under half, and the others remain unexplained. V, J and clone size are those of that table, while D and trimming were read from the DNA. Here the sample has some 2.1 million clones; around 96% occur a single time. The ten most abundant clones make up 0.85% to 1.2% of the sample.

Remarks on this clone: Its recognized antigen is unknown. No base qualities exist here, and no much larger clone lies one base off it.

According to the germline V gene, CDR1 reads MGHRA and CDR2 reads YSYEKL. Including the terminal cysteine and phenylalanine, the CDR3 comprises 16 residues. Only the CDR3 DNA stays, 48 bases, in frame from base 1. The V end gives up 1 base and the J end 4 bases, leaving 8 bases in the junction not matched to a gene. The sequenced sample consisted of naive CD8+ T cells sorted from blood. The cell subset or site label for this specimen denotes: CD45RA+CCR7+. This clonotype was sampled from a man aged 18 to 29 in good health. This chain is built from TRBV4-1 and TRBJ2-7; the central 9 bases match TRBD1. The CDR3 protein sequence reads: CASSQVLTGGTYEQYF. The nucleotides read TGCGCCAGCAGCCAAGTCTTAACAGGGGGCACGTACGAGCAGTACTTC.